The TCR beta chain described here comes from a study of shared clonotypes between healthy human individuals. Findings of the study overall: Investigators collected only blood, and repertoires in tissues likely differ. Depth of sequencing was expected to influence donor clonotype sharing.

For every subset, genomic DNA was evenly distributed across several immunoSEQ plates. TCRdb keeps only in-frame clones here, not all; method: immunoSEQ multiplex PCR. The table includes 470,000 or so clones, approximately 82% detected once. The donors were all Caucasian adults (living in Nashville, Tennessee). As concerns this clone: Antigen unknown.

V trimming: 5 bases; J trimming: 5 bases; junction bases outside the gene matches: 5. From germline, CDR1 is GTSNPN and CDR2 SVGIG (reference sequence). This CDR3 is 12 amino acids long. The V gene is TRBV30, the J gene TRBJ2-5, with 7 bases identical to TRBD2. The source is a woman between 35 and 50 years old in good health. Some clones in this sample may be carry-over from other donors' samples. Specimen: PBMCs. Here the CDR3 DNA reads TGTGCCTGGGGCGGGAGCTGGGAGACCCAGTACTTC. This sequence encodes CAWGGSWETQYF.